The clone carrying this T cell receptor beta chain has only a few counts. No antigen is known for it. This record belongs to a study of identical twins. Findings and caveats of the study: A partial confounding effect on zero-insertion analyses could come from invariant MAIT and iNKT cells. Twin sharing of out-of-frame TCR alpha was underestimated by models in monozygotic pairs.

Trimming cost V 3 bases and J 1 base, with 14 bases left between them. The V gene's germline CDR1 is LGHNA and CDR2 YSLEER. There are 16 residues in the CDR3. Through template switching, a universal primer site was introduced, and the cDNA contained unique molecular identifiers. MiXCR, applied by TCRdb to the 5' RACE reads, yields one record per CDR3 protein. This table holds 550,000 to 700,000 distinct CDR3 sequences, 9.6% found once. These same data were also listed under a study on yellow fever vaccine responses in identical twins.

The chain couples TRBV4-3 to TRBJ2-3; D gene ambiguous. Specimen: PBMCs. The sequence was collected from a woman aged 18-30 years in good health. The CDR3 DNA sequence: TGCGCCAGCAGCCATGACTTGAGCGAACGCACAGATACGCAGTATTTT. Translating gives CASSHDLSERTDTQYF.